This T cell receptor beta chain was retrieved from a study of T cells in tuberculosis. Whole-study context: The T cells targeted glucose monomycolate, a mycobacterial lipid, via CD1B.

Study-level points and caveats: Smaller alpha distances in active tuberculosis partly reflected shorter CDR3-alpha lengths.

Points on this clone: Its antigen is unknown.

At study entry, adolescents had tuberculin skin tests and IGRA screening. Unsorted cryopreserved PBMC were sequenced, averaging about 93,000 T cells per clinical donor. TCRdb's table, derived via immunoSEQ multiplex PCR, lists solely in-frame clones and lacks some. The table records tens of thousands of clones, less than 97% of them present only once. With 2 bases clipped from V and 6 bases from J, the junction kept 6 bases outside the gene matches. The germline CDR1 and CDR2 sequences are SGHRS and YFSETQ. The CDR3 totals 15 residues. The receptor's source is a donor aged 10-30 years with latent tuberculosis or without tuberculosis infection. The chain couples TRBV5-1 to TRBJ2-3; 10 bases agree with TRBD2. Specimen: PBMCs. DNA of the CDR3: TGCGCCAGCAGCTTAGCGGGGGGGCCGTGGGATACGCAGTATTTT. As protein: CASSLAGGPWDTQYF.